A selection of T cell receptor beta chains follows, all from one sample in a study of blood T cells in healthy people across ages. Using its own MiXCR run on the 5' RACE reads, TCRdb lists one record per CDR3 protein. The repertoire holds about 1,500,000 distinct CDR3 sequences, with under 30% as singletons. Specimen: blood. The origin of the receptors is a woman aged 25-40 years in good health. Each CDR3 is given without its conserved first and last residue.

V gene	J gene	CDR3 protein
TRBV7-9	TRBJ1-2	ASSPDGANWEIGYT
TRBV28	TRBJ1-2	ASITGENYGYT
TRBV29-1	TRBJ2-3	SVGLADTQY
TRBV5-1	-	ASSLGPGVVDEQY
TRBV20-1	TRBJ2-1	SARVQRAGGEQF
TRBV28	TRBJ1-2	ASGGAPNYGYT
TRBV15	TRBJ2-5	ATSRVPPGQGLGETQY
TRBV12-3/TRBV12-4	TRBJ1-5	ASSLGQGGGQPQH
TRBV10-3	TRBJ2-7	ATSGGISYEQY
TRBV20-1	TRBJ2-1	SASPKDFSYNEQF
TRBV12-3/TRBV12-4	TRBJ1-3	ASSLDAGFPGNTIY
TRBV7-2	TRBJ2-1	ASTEGGGLGDEQF
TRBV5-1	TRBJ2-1	ASSRYLAGGSNEQF
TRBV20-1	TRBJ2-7	SAVLAGDSYEQY
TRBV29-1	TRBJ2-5	SVSTGGFQETQY
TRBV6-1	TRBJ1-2	AGGGRNYGYT
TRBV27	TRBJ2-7	ASSKGQSSSYEQY
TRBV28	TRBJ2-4	ASRNQPNEQY
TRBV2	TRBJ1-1	ASTWHLNTEAF
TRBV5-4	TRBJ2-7	ASTTESSYEQY
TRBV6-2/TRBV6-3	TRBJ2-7	ASSPLPGLISYEQY